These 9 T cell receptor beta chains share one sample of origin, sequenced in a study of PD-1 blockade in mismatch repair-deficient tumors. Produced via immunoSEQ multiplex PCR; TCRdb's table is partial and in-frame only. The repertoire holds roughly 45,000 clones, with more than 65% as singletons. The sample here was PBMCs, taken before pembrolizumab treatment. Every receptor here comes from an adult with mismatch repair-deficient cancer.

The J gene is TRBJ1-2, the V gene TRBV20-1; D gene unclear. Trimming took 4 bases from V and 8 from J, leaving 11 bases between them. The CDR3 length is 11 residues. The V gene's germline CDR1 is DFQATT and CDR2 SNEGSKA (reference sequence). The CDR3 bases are TGCAGTGCTAATCTACGGGAGGGCTACACCTTC. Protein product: CSANLREGYTF.

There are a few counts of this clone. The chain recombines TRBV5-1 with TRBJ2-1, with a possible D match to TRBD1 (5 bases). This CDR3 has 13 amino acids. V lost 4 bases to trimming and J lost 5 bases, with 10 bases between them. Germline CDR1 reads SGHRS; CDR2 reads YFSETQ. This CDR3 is CASSLPTDNEQFF. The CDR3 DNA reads TGCGCCAGCAGCCTCCCGACAGACAATGAGCAGTTCTTC.

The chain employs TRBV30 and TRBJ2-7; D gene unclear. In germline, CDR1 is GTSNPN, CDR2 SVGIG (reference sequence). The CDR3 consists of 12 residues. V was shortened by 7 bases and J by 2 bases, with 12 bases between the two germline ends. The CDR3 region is CASVPSAYEQYF. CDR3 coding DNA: TGTGCCTCAGTTCCGTCAGCCTACGAGCAGTACTTC.

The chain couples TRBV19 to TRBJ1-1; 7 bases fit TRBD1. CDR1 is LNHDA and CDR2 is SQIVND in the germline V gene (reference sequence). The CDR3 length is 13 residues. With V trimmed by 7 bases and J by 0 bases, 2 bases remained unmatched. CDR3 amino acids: CASMGQLNTEAFF. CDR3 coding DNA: TGTGCCAGTATGGGACAGTTGAACACTGAAGCTTTCTTT. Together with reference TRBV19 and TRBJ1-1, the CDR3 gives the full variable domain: DGGITQSPKYLFRKEGQNVTLSCEQNLNHDAMYWYRQDPGQGLRLIYYSQIVNDFQKGDIAEGYSVSREKKESFPLTVTSAQKNPTAFYLCASMGQLNTEAFFGQGTRLTVV.

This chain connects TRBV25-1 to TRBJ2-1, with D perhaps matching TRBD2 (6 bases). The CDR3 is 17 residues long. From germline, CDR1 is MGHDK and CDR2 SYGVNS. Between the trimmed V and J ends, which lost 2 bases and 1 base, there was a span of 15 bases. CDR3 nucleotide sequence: TGTGCCAGCAGTGAACCTGGCGGTAGCGGATCCTACAATGAGCAGTTCTTC. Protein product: CASSEPGGSGSYNEQFF. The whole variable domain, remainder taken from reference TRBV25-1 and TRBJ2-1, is EADIYQTPRYLVIGTGKKITLECSQTMGHDKMYWYQQDPGMELHLIHYSYGVNSTEKGDLSSESTVSRIRTEHFPLTLESARPSHTSQYLCASSEPGGSGSYNEQFFGPGTRLTVL.

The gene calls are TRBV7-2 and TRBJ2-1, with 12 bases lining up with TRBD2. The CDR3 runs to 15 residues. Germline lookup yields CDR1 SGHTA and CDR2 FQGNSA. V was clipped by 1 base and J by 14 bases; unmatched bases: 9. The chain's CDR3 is CASSLERASGGAKFF. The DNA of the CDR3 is TGTGCCAGCAGCTTAGAAAGGGCTAGCGGGGGGGCCAAGTTCTTC.

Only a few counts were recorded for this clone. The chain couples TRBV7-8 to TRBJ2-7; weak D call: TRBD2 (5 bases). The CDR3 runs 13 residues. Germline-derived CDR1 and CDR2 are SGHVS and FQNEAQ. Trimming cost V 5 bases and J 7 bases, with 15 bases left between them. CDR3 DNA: TGTGCCAGCAGCCCGAAGGGAGTGGGTGAGCAGTACTTC. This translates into CASSPKGVGEQYF.

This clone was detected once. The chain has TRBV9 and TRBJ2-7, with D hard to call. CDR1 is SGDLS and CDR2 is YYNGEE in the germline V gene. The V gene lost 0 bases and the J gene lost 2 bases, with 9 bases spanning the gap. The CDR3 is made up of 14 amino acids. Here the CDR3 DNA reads TGTGCCAGCAGCGTAGGCCATGGGACCTACGAGCAGTACTTC. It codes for CASSVGHGTYEQYF.

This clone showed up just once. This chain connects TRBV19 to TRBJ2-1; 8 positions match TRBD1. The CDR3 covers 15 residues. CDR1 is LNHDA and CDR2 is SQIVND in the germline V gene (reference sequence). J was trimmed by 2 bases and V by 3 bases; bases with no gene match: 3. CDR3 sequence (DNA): TGTGCCAGTAGTATGCTACAGGGGGCCTACAATGAGCAGTTCTTC. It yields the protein CASSMLQGAYNEQFF.